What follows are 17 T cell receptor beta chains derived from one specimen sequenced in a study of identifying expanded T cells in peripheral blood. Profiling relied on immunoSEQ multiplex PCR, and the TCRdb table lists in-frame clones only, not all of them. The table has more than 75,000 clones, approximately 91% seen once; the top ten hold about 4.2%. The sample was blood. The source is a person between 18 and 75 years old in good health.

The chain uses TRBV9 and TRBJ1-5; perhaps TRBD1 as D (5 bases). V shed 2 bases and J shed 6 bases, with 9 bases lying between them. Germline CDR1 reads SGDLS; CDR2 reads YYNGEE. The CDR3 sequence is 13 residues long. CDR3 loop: CASSVGGTQPQHF. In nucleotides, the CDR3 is TGTGCCAGCAGCGTGGGGGGTACTCAGCCCCAGCATTTT.

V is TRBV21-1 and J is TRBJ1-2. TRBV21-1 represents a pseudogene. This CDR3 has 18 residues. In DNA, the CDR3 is TGTGCCAGCAGCGTCACCGGGCCCAGGGAGCCCGCTAACTATGGCTACACCTTC. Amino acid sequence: CASSVTGPREPANYGYTF.

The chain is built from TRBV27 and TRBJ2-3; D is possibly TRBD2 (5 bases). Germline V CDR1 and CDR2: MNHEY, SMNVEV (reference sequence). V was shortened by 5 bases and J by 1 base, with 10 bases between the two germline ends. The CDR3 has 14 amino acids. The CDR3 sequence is CASSDSEGTDTQYF. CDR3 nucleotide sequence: TGTGCCAGCAGTGACTCGGAGGGCACAGATACGCAGTATTTT.

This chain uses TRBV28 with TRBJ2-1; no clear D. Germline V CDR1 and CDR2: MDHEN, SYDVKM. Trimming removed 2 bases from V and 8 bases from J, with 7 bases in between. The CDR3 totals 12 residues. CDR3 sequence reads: CASSLDGYEQFF. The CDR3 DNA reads TGTGCCAGCAGTTTAGACGGTTATGAGCAGTTCTTC.

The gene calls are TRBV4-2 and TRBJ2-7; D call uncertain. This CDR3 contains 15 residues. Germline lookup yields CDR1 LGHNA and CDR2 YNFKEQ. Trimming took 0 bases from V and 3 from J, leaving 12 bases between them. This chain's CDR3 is CASSQDSPPLYEQYF. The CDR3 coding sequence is TGTGCCAGCAGCCAAGATTCCCCCCCCCTCTACGAGCAGTACTTC.

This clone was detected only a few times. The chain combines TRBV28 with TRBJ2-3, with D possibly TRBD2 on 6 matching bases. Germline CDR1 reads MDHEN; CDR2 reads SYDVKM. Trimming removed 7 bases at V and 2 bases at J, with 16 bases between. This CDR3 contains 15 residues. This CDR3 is CASTLGREHTDTQYF. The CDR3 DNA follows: TGTGCCAGCACCTTGGGGCGGGAACACACAGATACGCAGTATTTT.

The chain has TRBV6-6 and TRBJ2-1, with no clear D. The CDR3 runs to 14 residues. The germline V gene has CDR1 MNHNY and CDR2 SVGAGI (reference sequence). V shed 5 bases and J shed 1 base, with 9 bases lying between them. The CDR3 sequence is CASSEEPSYNEQFF. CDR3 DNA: TGTGCCAGCAGTGAGGAGCCTTCCTACAATGAGCAGTTCTTC.

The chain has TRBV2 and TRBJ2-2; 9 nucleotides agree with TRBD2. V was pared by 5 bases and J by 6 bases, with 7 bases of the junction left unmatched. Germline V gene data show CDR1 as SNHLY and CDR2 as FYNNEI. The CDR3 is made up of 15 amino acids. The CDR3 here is CASSPAGGWAGELFF. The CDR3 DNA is TGTGCCAGCAGTCCAGCGGGAGGATGGGCCGGGGAGCTGTTTTTT.

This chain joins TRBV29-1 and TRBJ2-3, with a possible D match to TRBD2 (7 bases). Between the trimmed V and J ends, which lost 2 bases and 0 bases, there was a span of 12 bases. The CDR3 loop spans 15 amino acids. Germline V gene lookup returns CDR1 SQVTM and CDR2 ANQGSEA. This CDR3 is CSVEKGGQSTDTQYF. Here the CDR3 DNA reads TGCAGCGTTGAAAAGGGGGGGCAAAGCACAGATACGCAGTATTTT.

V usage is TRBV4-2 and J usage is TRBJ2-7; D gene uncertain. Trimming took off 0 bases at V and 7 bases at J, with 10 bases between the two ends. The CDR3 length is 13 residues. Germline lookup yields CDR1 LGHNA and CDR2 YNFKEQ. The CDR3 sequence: CASSQDTPGEQYF. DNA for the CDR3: TGTGCCAGCAGCCAAGATACACCTGGGGAGCAGTACTTC.

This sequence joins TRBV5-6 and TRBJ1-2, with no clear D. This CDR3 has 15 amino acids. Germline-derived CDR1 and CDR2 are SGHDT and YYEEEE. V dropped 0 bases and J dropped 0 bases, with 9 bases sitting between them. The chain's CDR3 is CASSLAGSANYGYTF. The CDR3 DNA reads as TGTGCCAGCAGCTTGGCGGGATCCGCTAACTATGGCTACACCTTC.

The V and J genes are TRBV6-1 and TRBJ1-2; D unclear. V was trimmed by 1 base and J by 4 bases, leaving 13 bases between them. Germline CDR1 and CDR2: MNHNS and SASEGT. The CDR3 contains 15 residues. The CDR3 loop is CASSEEGDLLYGYTF. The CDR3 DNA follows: TGTGCCAGCAGTGAAGAAGGAGACTTACTCTATGGCTACACCTTC.

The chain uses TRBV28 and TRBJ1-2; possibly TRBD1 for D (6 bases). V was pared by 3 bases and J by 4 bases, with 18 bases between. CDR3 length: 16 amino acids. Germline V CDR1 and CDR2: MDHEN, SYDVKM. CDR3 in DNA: TGTGCCAGCAGTTTCCTCGGGGGGCTAGTTGTCTATGGCTACACCTTC. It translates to CASSFLGGLVVYGYTF.

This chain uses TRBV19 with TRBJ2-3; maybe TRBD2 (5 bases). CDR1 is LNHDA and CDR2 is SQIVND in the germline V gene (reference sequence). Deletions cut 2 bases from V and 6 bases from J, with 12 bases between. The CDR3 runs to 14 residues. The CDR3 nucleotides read TGTGCCAGTAGTATAATCGCGAGGGCCGATACGCAGTATTTT. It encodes CASSIIARADTQYF.

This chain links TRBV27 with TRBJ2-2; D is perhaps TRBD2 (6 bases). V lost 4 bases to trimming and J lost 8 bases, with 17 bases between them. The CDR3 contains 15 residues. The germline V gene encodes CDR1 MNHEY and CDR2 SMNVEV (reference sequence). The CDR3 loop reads CASSSRGKGEGELFF. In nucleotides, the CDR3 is TGTGCCAGCAGTTCCCGGGGGAAAGGAGAGGGGGAGCTGTTTTTT.

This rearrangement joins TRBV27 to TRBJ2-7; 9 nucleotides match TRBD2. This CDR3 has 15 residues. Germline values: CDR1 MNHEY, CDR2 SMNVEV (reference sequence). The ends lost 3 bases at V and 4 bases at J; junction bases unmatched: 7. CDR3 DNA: TGTGCCAGCAGTTTCCTAGCGGGAATCGGTTACGAGCAGTACTTC. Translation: CASSFLAGIGYEQYF.

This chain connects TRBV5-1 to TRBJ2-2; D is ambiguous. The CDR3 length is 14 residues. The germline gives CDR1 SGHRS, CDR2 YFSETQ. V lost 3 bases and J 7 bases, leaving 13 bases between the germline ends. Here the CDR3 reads CASSSTLDGGELFF. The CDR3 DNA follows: TGCGCCAGCAGCTCTACCCTCGACGGCGGGGAGCTGTTTTTT.